Below, 4 T cell receptor beta chains from the same sample are listed, as sequenced in a study of beta chain features in type 1 diabetes. The study reverse transcribed the entire isolated RNA, so it sequenced expressed TCRB transcripts. Produced via immunoSEQ multiplex PCR; TCRdb's table is partial and in-frame only. The data show just under 150,000 clones, with about 10% seen just once and under 1.5% held by the top ten. Input material: naive CD4+ T cells from blood. The receptors here all came from a man younger than 35 in good health.

The chain employs TRBV18 and TRBJ2-1; TRBD2 might be the D (5 bases). The CDR3 length is 16 residues. From germline, CDR1 is KGHSH and CDR2 LQKENI. V lost 0 bases to trimming and J lost 0 bases, with 9 bases between them. CDR3 protein: CASSPPLGSSYNEQFF. The CDR3 bases are TGTGCCAGCTCACCACCCTTAGGGAGCTCCTACAATGAGCAGTTCTTC.

This clone was seen repeatedly, ten times or more. V gene TRBV9 combines with J gene TRBJ2-7, with 8 nucleotides matching TRBD1. Germline-derived CDR1 and CDR2 are SGDLS and YYNGEE. After removal of 0 bases from V and 3 bases from J, the junction contained 2 bases not matched to a gene. There are 14 residues in the CDR3. CDR3: CASSVGDRFYEQYF. The CDR3 DNA reads as TGTGCCAGCAGCGTAGGGGACAGGTTCTACGAGCAGTACTTC.

This clone was counted only a few times. The rearrangement links TRBV7-9 to TRBJ1-1, with 8 bases identical to TRBD1. Germline lookup yields CDR1 SEHNR and CDR2 FQNEAQ (reference sequence). The CDR3 contains 15 residues. With V trimmed by 4 bases and J by 6 bases, 10 bases remained unmatched. The CDR3 DNA reads TGTGCCAGCAGCTCCAGGACAGGGACTAGCGCTGAAGCTTTCTTT. Translation gives CASSSRTGTSAEAFF.

This clone was picked up a small number of times. This chain joins TRBV30 and TRBJ2-1, with 7 bases that match TRBD1. This CDR3 comprises 13 residues. Trimming cost V 5 bases and J 4 bases; bases outside gene matches: 5. Germline CDR1 reads GTSNPN; CDR2 reads SVGIG (reference sequence). CDR3 nucleotide sequence: TGTGCCTGGCTTGGGACAGAATACAATGAGCAGTTCTTC. Encoded protein: CAWLGTEYNEQFF.